This passage covers 20 T cell receptor beta chains from one sample sequenced in a study of blood T cell repertoires in COVID-19. Method: immunoSEQ multiplex PCR; TCRdb's copy keeps in-frame clones and lacks some. The sample yields a few hundred thousand clones, roughly 89% seen once. Sequencing used PBMCs or T cells enriched from blood (not recorded which). These receptors were collected from a young woman who had recovered from COVID-19.

J is TRBJ2-4 and V is TRBV7-8; 11 bases are shared with TRBD2. The V and J ends lost 0 bases and 0 bases, in that order; junction bases with no gene match: 10. Germline V lookup: CDR1 SGHVS, CDR2 FQNEAQ. This CDR3 spans 20 amino acids. CDR3 nucleotide sequence: TGTGCCAGCAGCTTAGCGTTCGGGACTAGCGGATCATTAGCCAAAAACATTCAGTACTTC. Its protein product is CASSLAFGTSGSLAKNIQYF.

This rearrangement joins TRBV9 to TRBJ2-5, with 10 bases aligning to TRBD1. V was clipped by 4 bases and J by 4 bases; unmatched bases: 4. This CDR3 has 14 residues. CDR1 is SGDLS and CDR2 is YYNGEE in the germline V gene. The CDR3 here is CASSRDRGRETQYF. The CDR3, as DNA: TGTGCCAGCAGCCGGGACAGGGGAAGAGAGACCCAGTACTTC. The variable domain in full, completed from reference TRBV9 and TRBJ2-5, reads DSGVTQTPKHLITATGQRVTLRCSPRSGDLSVYWYQQSLDQGLQFLIQYYNGEERAKGNILERFSAQQFPDLHSELNLSSLELGDSALYFCASSRDRGRETQYFGPGTRLLVL.

The CDR3 loop is CASSPRSDTQYF. The CDR3 nucleotides read TGTGCCAGCAGCCCCAGATCAGATACGCAGTATTTT. V is TRBV6-5 and J is TRBJ2-3; D is unclear. This CDR3 is 12 amino acids long. V lost 6 bases and J 4 bases, leaving 8 bases between the germline ends. CDR1 MNHEY and CDR2 SVGAGI come from the germline V gene.

V gene TRBV27 combines with J gene TRBJ1-6, with 8 bases fitting TRBD1. The V gene's germline CDR1 is MNHEY and CDR2 SMNVEV (reference sequence). The CDR3 length is 16 residues. V was pared by 5 bases and J by 9 bases, with 12 bases of the junction left unmatched. CDR3 sequence (DNA): TGTGCCAGCAGTCTGAGAACAGGGGGAGGAAGTTCACCCCTCCACTTT. The encoded protein is CASSLRTGGGSSPLHF.

J is TRBJ2-2 and V is TRBV4-3, with 7 positions matching TRBD1. Germline lookup yields CDR1 LGHNA and CDR2 YSLEER. V gave up 2 bases and J gave up 2 bases; unmatched junction bases: 2. The CDR3 length is 15 residues. CDR3 residues: CASSQRDSNTGELFF. The CDR3 DNA reads TGCGCCAGCAGCCAACGGGACAGTAACACCGGGGAGCTGTTTTTT.

The rearrangement links TRBV2 to TRBJ2-7; a possible D gene is TRBD1 (6 bases). The CDR3 runs to 13 residues. V lost 7 bases, J lost 0 bases, and 10 bases lay in between. The germline V gene has CDR1 SNHLY and CDR2 FYNNEI. DNA for the CDR3: TGTGCCAGCATTAACAGGGCCTCCTACGAGCAGTACTTC. Translating gives CASINRASYEQYF.

The chain joins TRBV10-3 to TRBJ1-1; D unclear. Germline CDR1 reads ENHRY; CDR2 reads SYGVKD. The CDR3 runs 15 residues. V was clipped by 0 bases and J by 4 bases, with 12 bases between them. CDR3 amino acids: CAISESRGIATEAFF. CDR3 nucleotide sequence: TGTGCCATCAGTGAGTCACGGGGAATCGCCACTGAAGCTTTCTTT.

The chain joins TRBV9 to TRBJ2-5; D might be TRBD1 (5 bases). Trimming removed 7 bases from V and 2 bases from J, with 18 bases in between. Germline CDR1 reads SGDLS; CDR2 reads YYNGEE. The CDR3 spans 15 residues. The CDR3 region has the DNA TGTGCCAGCTCCACAGGAGCCTTACCTCAAGAGACCCAGTACTTC. Amino acid sequence: CASSTGALPQETQYF.

J is TRBJ1-3 and V is TRBV6-2 or TRBV6-3; 7 bases align to TRBD1. The V and J ends lost 4 bases and 4 bases, in that order; junction bases with no gene match: 4. Per the germline V gene, CDR1 is MNHEY and CDR2 is SVGEGT. The CDR3 totals 14 residues. In nucleotides, the CDR3 is TGTGCCAGCAGTTCGTACAGGGGAGGAAACACCATATATTTT. Translating it yields CASSSYRGGNTIYF.

The V gene is TRBV10-3, the J gene TRBJ1-3; TRBD1 is a possible D gene (6 bases). CDR1 ENHRY and CDR2 SYGVKD come from the germline V gene. The germline V and J ends were trimmed by 6 bases and 1 base, with 13 bases remaining between them. The CDR3 has 15 residues. The CDR3 DNA follows: TGTGCCATCAGCGGTGGACAGTCTTCTGGAAACACCATATATTTT. Translation: CAISGGQSSGNTIYF.

The chain is built from TRBV3-1 (or the pseudogene TRBV3-2) and TRBJ1-2; 9 bases line up with TRBD1. The CDR3 has 15 amino acids. V shed 0 bases, J shed 8 bases, and the junction held 7 bases outside the gene matches. Germline V gene lookup returns CDR1 LGHDT and CDR2 YNNKEL (reference sequence). CDR3 nucleotide sequence: TGTGCCAGCAGCCAAGACAGGACAGGGGCCGGAGGCTACACCTTC. It is translated as CASSQDRTGAGGYTF.

The chain links TRBV14 to TRBJ1-3, with 9 bases that match TRBD1. The junction had 8 bases not matched to a gene; V was cut back by 2 bases and J by 9 bases. Germline V lookup: CDR1 SGHDN, CDR2 FVKESK. The CDR3 loop spans 15 amino acids. CDR3 DNA: TGTGCCAGCAGCCAAATCGGGACAGGGTACGGCACCATATATTTT. It yields the protein CASSQIGTGYGTIYF. The variable domain in full, with the rest retrieved from reference TRBV14 and TRBJ1-3, is EAGVTQFPSHSVIEKGQTVTLRCDPISGHDNLYWYRRVMGKEIKFLLHFVKESKQDESGMPNNRFLAERTGGTYSTLKVQPAELEDSGVYFCASSQIGTGYGTIYFGEGSWLTVV.

This chain uses TRBV12-3 or TRBV12-4 with TRBJ1-2; possibly TRBD1 for D (5 bases). This CDR3 contains 13 residues. The ends were cut back, 6 bases at V and 8 bases at J, with 16 bases in the middle. CDR3 loop: CASSVLRGRGYTF. CDR3 bases: TGTGCCAGCAGCGTGCTGCGGGGCCGGGGCTACACCTTC.

This chain joins TRBV7-9 and TRBJ2-7; D may be TRBD2 (6 bases). The CDR3 is 16 residues long. Trimming took off 0 bases at V and 2 bases at J, with 14 bases between the two ends. CDR1 is SEHNR, CDR2 FQNEAQ, per germline (reference sequence). The CDR3 loop is CASSLAESPGAYEQYF. The DNA for the CDR3 is TGTGCCAGCAGCTTAGCAGAGTCCCCGGGGGCCTACGAGCAGTACTTC.

The rearrangement links TRBV5-5 to TRBJ2-1, with 10 bases identical to TRBD2. The V gene end was trimmed by 4 bases and the J gene end by 3 bases; junction bases not matched to a gene: 4. This CDR3 spans 15 amino acids. Germline V gene data show CDR1 as SGHKS and CDR2 as YYEKEE (reference sequence). CDR3 in amino acids: CASSLLAGIYNEQFF. CDR3 DNA sequence: TGTGCCAGCAGCCTACTAGCGGGAATCTACAATGAGCAGTTCTTC.

The chain joins TRBV7-9 to TRBJ1-2; weak D call: TRBD1 (5 bases). Between the trimmed V and J ends, which lost 4 bases and 3 bases, there was a span of 12 bases. The CDR3 sequence is 14 residues long. Germline CDR1 and CDR2: SEHNR and FQNEAQ (reference sequence). CDR3: CASSSWRGDYGYTF. CDR3 coding DNA: TGTGCCAGCAGCTCCTGGAGGGGCGACTATGGCTACACCTTC. Full variable domain (missing parts from reference TRBV7-9 and TRBJ1-2): DTGVSQNPRHKITKRGQNVTFRCDPISEHNRLYWYRQTLGQGPEFLTYFQNEAQLEKSRLLSDRFSAERPKGSFSTLEIQRTEQGDSAMYLCASSSWRGDYGYTFGSGTRLTVV.

This clone is a singleton in its sample. This chain links TRBV28 with TRBJ1-3; D uncertain. CDR1 MDHEN and CDR2 SYDVKM come from the germline V gene. CDR3 length equals 16 residues. Deletions cut 3 bases from V and 0 bases from J, with 12 bases between. The CDR3 protein is CASSLLIGSSGNTIYF. For the CDR3, the DNA is TGTGCCAGCAGTTTGTTGATCGGGAGCTCTGGAAACACCATATATTTT.

The V and J genes are TRBV7-2 and TRBJ2-7; no firm D call. CDR3 length: 14 amino acids. From germline, CDR1 is SGHTA and CDR2 FQGNSA. The V end lost 2 bases, the J end lost 2 bases, and 10 bases lay between the germline ends. CDR3 DNA sequence: TGTGCCAGCAGCTTACCGGAGAACCCCTACGAGCAGTACTTC. This encodes CASSLPENPYEQYF.

In this sample, this clone turned up many times. The CDR3 DNA reads as TGTGCCAGCTCACCCCCGACCCGACAGGCCAGCTACGAGCAGTACTTC. The encoded protein is CASSPPTRQASYEQYF. The V gene is TRBV18, the J gene TRBJ2-7; D is perhaps TRBD1 (6 bases). Germline CDR1 reads KGHSH; CDR2 reads LQKENI. The CDR3 has 16 residues. Trimming cost V 3 bases and J 3 bases, with 18 bases left between them.

The J gene is TRBJ2-7, the V gene TRBV6-1; the D is unclear. The V end lost 2 bases, the J end lost 4 bases, and 12 bases lay between the germline ends. The CDR3 spans 14 residues. Germline-derived CDR1 and CDR2 are MNHNS and SASEGT. The CDR3 protein is CASSEQVLQYEQYF. CDR3 DNA sequence: TGTGCCAGCAGTGAACAAGTCTTACAATACGAGCAGTACTTC.